One sample yielded the 4 T cell receptor beta chains listed below, sequenced in a study of molecular identifiers for immune sequencing clone quantification. TCRdb reprocessed the PCR reads with MiXCR, giving one entry per CDR3 protein. The sample lists roughly 50,000 distinct CDR3 sequences; about a third were seen once. Sequencing was carried out using naive CD8+ T cells from blood, with Jurkat cell RNA spiked in. Noted subset: FACS-sorted CD8+CD4-CCR7+CD45RA+ naive T cells. The receptor source for this set is a human donor in good health. Some libraries in this study had Jurkat cell RNA spiked in.

Of note for this clonotype: This may arise from a read error, as a much more abundant clone is one base away. The gene calls are TRBV11-2 and TRBJ2-3, with D possibly being TRBD2 (5 bases). CDR1 SGHAT and CDR2 FQNNGV come from the germline V gene. The CDR3 is made up of 16 amino acids. The V and J ends lost 1 base and 3 bases respectively, with 14 bases between them. The CDR3 region is CASSLGSTGGTDTQYF. DNA of the CDR3: TGTGCCAGCAGCTTAGGGTCGACTGGCGGGACAGATACGCAGTATTTT.

A remark on this clonotype: This may come from a read error, since a much larger clone is one base off. The rearrangement uses TRBV3-1 and TRBJ1-5; TRBD1 matches at 7 bases. The CDR3 is 15 amino acids. CDR1 and CDR2 from the germline V gene are LGHDT and YNNKEL (reference sequence). The CDR3 DNA sequence: TGTGCCTGCAGCCAGGGACAGTATAGCAATCAGCCCCAGCATTTT. Protein product: CACSQGQYSNQPQHF.

This clonotype has only a few counts. The chain uses TRBV12-3 or TRBV12-4 and TRBJ2-3; D possibly corresponds to TRBD2 (6 bases). V was trimmed by 7 bases and J by 6 bases, leaving 17 bases between them. The CDR3 is made up of 14 amino acids. CDR3 in DNA: TGTGCCAGCACATCGGGACTGAAAGGGGATACGCAGTATTTT. Translating it yields CASTSGLKGDTQYF.

In its sample, this clonotype was seen once. The chain is built from TRBV27 and TRBJ2-5; D gene uncertain. This CDR3 spans 13 amino acids. Germline lookup yields CDR1 MNHEY and CDR2 SMNVEV (reference sequence). The V end was cut by 5 bases, the J end by 2 bases, with 9 bases between. The CDR3 DNA reads TGTGCCAGCAGTCCGCACCTTCAAGAGACCCAGTACTTC. Translating gives CASSPHLQETQYF.